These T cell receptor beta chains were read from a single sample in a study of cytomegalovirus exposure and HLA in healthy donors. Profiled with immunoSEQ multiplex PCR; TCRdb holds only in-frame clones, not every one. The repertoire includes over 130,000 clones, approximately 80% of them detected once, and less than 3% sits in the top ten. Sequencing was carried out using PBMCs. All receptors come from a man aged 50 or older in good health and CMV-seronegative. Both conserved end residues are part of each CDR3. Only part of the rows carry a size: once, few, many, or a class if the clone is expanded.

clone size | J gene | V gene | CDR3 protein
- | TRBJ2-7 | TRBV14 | CASSPPSSYEQYF
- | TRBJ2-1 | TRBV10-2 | CASSDGLAKNEQFF
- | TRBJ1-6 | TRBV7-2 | CASSPRAGASSYNSPLHF
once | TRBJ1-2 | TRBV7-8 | CASSLGTGYDYGYTF
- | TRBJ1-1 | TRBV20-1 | CSARTGTEAFF
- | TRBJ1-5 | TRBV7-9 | CASSFFGGDKGQPQHF
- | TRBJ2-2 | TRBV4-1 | CASTPERFGVYTGELFF
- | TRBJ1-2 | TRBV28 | CASSRGSPRGYTF
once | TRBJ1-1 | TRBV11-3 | CASSPGTGETHEAFF
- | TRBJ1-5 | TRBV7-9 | CASSATGSNQPQHF
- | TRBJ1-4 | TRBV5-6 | CASSRQGANEKLFF
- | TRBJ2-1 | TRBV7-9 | CASSKTSDDEQFF
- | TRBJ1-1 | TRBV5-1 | CASSLVLGGGTEAFF
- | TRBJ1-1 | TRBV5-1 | CASRVQGTLNTEAFF
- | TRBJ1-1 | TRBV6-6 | CASSYSSWREAFF
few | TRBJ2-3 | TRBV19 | CASSGRPGDTQYF
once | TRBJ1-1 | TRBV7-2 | CASDGPRGRGTEAFF
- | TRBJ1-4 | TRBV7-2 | CASSLGRVYEKLFF
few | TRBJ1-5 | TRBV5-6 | CASSGGTGLNQPQHF
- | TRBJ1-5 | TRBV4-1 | CASSLGQGQNQPQHF
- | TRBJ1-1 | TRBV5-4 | CASRFDRGNTEAFF
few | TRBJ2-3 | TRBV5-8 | CASSLGHPSTDTQYF
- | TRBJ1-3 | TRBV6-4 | CASSESSSGNTIYF
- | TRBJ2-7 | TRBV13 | CASSSGLHYEQYF
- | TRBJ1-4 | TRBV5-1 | CASSTTENEKLFF